This T cell receptor (beta chain) was profiled in a study of regulatory T cells in long-lasting Graves disease. Study-wide points: Examination was confined to peripheral blood, excluding thyroid tissue. TRBV28, TRBJ1-2 and TRBJ2-5 were segments that persistent disease favored.

Stated time point: newly diagnosed GD, antithyroid drugs for less than 3 months. The TCR library was made from RNA extracted from PBMCs. Library construction for TCR beta used iRepertoire HTBI primers and Arm-PCR of CDR3 regions. Study processing details: Identification yielded around 68 TRBV and 11 to 15 TRBJ segments across samples. One entry per CDR3 protein results from TCRdb running MiXCR on the multiplex PCR reads. The V and J calls, along with clone size, are taken from TCRdb and not from the paper's own processing. The profile shows hundreds of thousands of distinct CDR3 sequences, 15% to 20% of them singletons. This clonotype has a handful of counts. What it binds is not known. The CDR3 is made up of 16 amino acids. Trimming left V 0 bases short and J 8 bases short, with 16 bases between. CDR1 and CDR2 (germline): MGHRA, YSYEKL. These data also formed part of another study, on T cells in Graves' hyperthyroidism and ophthalmopathy. Per that paper: First-round RT-PCR of the TCR CDR3 relied on the HTBI primer set.

This chain links TRBV4-1 with TRBJ1-4; D is possibly TRBD1 (6 bases). Sequencing used peripheral blood mononuclear cells (PBMCs), obtained at new diagnosis, from a patient treated with antithyroid drugs. The sequence was obtained from a woman in her twenties or thirties with Graves disease. CDR3: CASSQDGRGRGEKLFF. DNA for the CDR3: TGCGCCAGCAGCCAAGATGGCCGGGGGCGAGGGGAAAAACTGTTTTTT.